A single sample gave rise to the 3 T cell receptor beta chains below, sequenced in a study of T-cell memory formation after mild COVID-19. In TCRdb, the 5' RACE reads were re-called with MiXCR into one record per CDR3 protein. The top ten clones hold 20% to 25% of a sample with about 240,000 distinct CDR3 sequences, approximately 9% of them seen once. The specimen sequenced was PBMCs or a T cell subset sorted from them (not recorded which). These receptor sequences come from a man aged 18 to 29 who had mild COVID-19 (a few samples of this study predate the infection). Cell type and time point are not known.

This clonotype was seen more than once but under ten times. The chain joins TRBV12-3 or TRBV12-4 to TRBJ2-5, with TRBD1 identical over 8 bases. The CDR3 totals 13 residues. V shed 6 bases and J 5 bases; nucleotides not matched to a gene: 5. The CDR3 coding sequence is TGTGCCAGCAGCGACAGGGGAAGCGAGACCCAGTACTTC. It encodes CASSDRGSETQYF.

This clonotype was counted a few times. The gene calls are TRBV9 and TRBJ2-7; TRBD2 might be the D (6 bases). The CDR3 totals 15 residues. With 0 bases removed from V and 2 bases from J, the gap between germline ends came to 12 bases. Germline V gives CDR1 SGDLS, CDR2 YYNGEE. The CDR3 region has the DNA TGTGCCAGCAGCGTAGGCGGGGAATTGACCTACGAGCAGTACTTC. Translated: CASSVGGELTYEQYF.

The chain combines TRBV7-9 with TRBJ1-1, with 10 bases aligning to TRBD1. The germline CDR1 and CDR2 sequences are SEHNR and FQNEAQ (reference sequence). There are 15 residues in the CDR3. Trimming cost V 5 bases and J 5 bases; bases outside gene matches: 8. The CDR3 protein is CASSNGQGVWTEAFF. CDR3 in DNA: TGTGCCAGCAGCAACGGACAGGGGGTATGGACTGAAGCTTTCTTT. The entire variable domain, with the rest obtained from reference TRBV7-9 and TRBJ1-1, is as follows: DTGVSQNPRHKITKRGQNVTFRCDPISEHNRLYWYRQTLGQGPEFLTYFQNEAQLEKSRLLSDRFSAERPKGSFSTLEIQRTEQGDSAMYLCASSNGQGVWTEAFFGQGTRLTVV.